This T cell receptor beta chain was obtained from a study of identical twins. This clonotype was seen a few times. The CDR3 sequence is 16 residues long. Per germline, CDR1 SGHRS and CDR2 YFSETQ. The ends were cut back, 4 bases at V and 0 bases at J, with 16 bases in the middle. A single record per CDR3 protein comes from TCRdb applying MiXCR to the 5' RACE reads. The sample includes roughly 1,500,000 distinct CDR3 sequences, under 35% of them seen just once. The chain carries TRBV5-1 and TRBJ1-2; weak D call: TRBD1 (6 bases). The receptor comes from a newborn girl in good health. Sequences were obtained from cord blood. The CDR3 DNA follows: TGCGCCAGCAGCCCCAACGGGGGGCGGGCTAACTATGGCTACACCTTC. The encoded protein is CASSPNGGRANYGYTF.